This entry describes one TCR beta chain. A junction end diverges from the germline sequence, so it may reflect a read error. These data originate in a study of response to subunit inactivated influenza vaccine. TCRdb redid the calling of the RT-PCR reads with MiXCR, one entry per CDR3 protein. This sample has about 540,000 distinct CDR3 sequences, with under 25% found just once. The germline V gene encodes CDR1 SGHAT and CDR2 FQNNGV. CDR3 length: 18 residues. These same data were also listed under a study on T cells expressing NK-cell markers. That paper states: Generation of TCR beta cDNA was performed by 5'RACE template switching incorporating UMIs. The study drew TCR beta repertoires from sorted CD3+CD56+NKG2C+, CD3+CD56+NKG2C- and CD3+CD56-NKG2C+ T cells. Just one sequenced donor of eight was HCMV-seronegative, while seven were seropositive. In a few donors, dominant clonotypes made up about 28.3-60.1% of CD3+CD56-NKG2C+ cells.

The TCR comes from a middle-aged man who received an inactivated influenza vaccine. The chain couples TRBV11-2 to TRBJ2-1; 7 bases fit TRBD2. Sequencing was performed on CD4+ T cells sorted from PBMCs, taken approximately 13 days after vaccination. In nucleotides, the CDR3 is TGTGCCAGCAGCCGCCCGCGACTAGCTGAGAGCTCCTACAATGATCAGTTCTTC. Residues: CASSRPRLAESSYNDQFF.